The rows below give T cell receptor beta chains drawn from one sample of a study of blood T cell repertoires in COVID-19. Libraries were prepared by immunoSEQ multiplex PCR; TCRdb keeps only in-frame clonotypes and omits some of them. The sample holds 150,000 to 200,000 clones; more than 70% are singletons and the top ten take 2.5%. The sequenced sample consisted of peripheral blood. These receptor sequences come from a man in his forties or fifties with active or convalescent COVID-19. Each CDR3 is given with its conserved first and last residue. A D gene is named only where the DNA matches it firmly. Clone size is not always given. Where it is, it says once, few, many or a class for expanded clones.

len,abundance,v_gene,j_gene,d_gene,CDR3nt,CDR3aa
12,NA,TRBV6-1,TRBJ2-7,NA,TGTGCCAGCAGTGATACCTTCAGGGGTTTAGGCTTC,CASSDTFRGLGF
15,once,TRBV28,TRBJ1-2,TRBD1,TGTGCCAGCAGTGAACCCGGGACAGGGGGGTATGGCTACACCTTC,CASSEPGTGGYGYTF
12,NA,TRBV28,TRBJ2-7,TRBD1,TGTGCCAGCAGTCCCTGGACAGGCGAGCAGTACTTC,CASSPWTGEQYF
15,NA,TRBV5-1,TRBJ2-6,NA,TGCGCCAGCAGCCCCGAGGTCGCTGGGGCCAACGTCCTGACTTTC,CASSPEVAGANVLTF
15,NA,TRBV5-5,TRBJ2-1,NA,TGTGCCAGCAGCCCGGTTGGGGCCTCCTACAATGAGCAGTTCTTC,CASSPVGASYNEQFF
12,NA,TRBV7-9,TRBJ1-2,NA,TGTGCCAGCAGCGTACAGGCGGGGGGCTACACCTTC,CASSVQAGGYTF
17,NA,TRBV6-1,TRBJ2-3,TRBD2,TGTGCCAGCAGTGGACTAGCGGGGGGGAGCTTCACAGATACGCAGTATTTT,CASSGLAGGSFTDTQYF
15,NA,TRBV6-5,TRBJ1-1,NA,TGTGCCAGCAGTTACTCCCCCGGTTTGAACACTGAAGCTTTCTTT,CASSYSPGLNTEAFF
15,NA,TRBV4-3,TRBJ1-2,NA,TGCGCCAGCAGCCAAGATCGGTGGGGGCCTGATGGCTACACCTTC,CASSQDRWGPDGYTF
16,NA,TRBV27,TRBJ2-2,NA,TGTGCCAGCAGTCCTCGACAGAATTCGAACACCGGGGAGCTGTTTTTT,CASSPRQNSNTGELFF
15,NA,TRBV19,TRBJ1-2,NA,TGTGCCAGTAGTTACCCTGGGGGGGCTAACTATGGCTACACCTTC,CASSYPGGANYGYTF
15,NA,TRBV6-5,TRBJ1-3,TRBD1,TGTGCCAGCAGCCTGGACAGGCGGTCTGGAAACACCATATATTTT,CASSLDRRSGNTIYF
13,NA,TRBV15,TRBJ2-5,NA,TGTGCCACCCGGCGGGGCAACGGGTTCCCCCAGTACTTC,CATRRGNGFPQYF
15,NA,TRBV5-4,TRBJ1-2,NA,TGTGCCAGCAGCGTCATTGGGGCCTCTAACTATGGCTACACCTTC,CASSVIGASNYGYTF
14,NA,TRBV5-1,TRBJ1-4,NA,TGCGCCAGCAGCTGGACAGCAACTAATGAAAAACTGTTTTTT,CASSWTATNEKLFF
14,NA,TRBV19,TRBJ2-2,NA,TGTGCCAGTAGGATAGGACAGAACACCGGGGAGCTGTTTTTT,CASRIGQNTGELFF
14,once,TRBV25-1,TRBJ1-3,TRBD1,TGTGCCAGCACCAGTGGGACAGTCGGAAACACCATATATTTT,CASTSGTVGNTIYF
14,NA,TRBV5-8,TRBJ1-2,TRBD1,TGTGCCAGCAGCGTTGGACAGGTTCGGTATGGCTACACCTTC,CASSVGQVRYGYTF
14,NA,TRBV30,TRBJ1-6,NA,TGTGCCTGGAGTACGAGATCCTATAATTCACCCCTCCACTTT,CAWSTRSYNSPLHF
14,once,TRBV10-3,TRBJ1-6,TRBD1,TGTGCCATCAGTGCGACAGGGGCAGGTTCACCCCTCCACTTT,CAISATGAGSPLHF
13,NA,TRBV6-5,TRBJ1-4,NA,TGTGCCAGCAGGAAAACAGGGACTGAAAAACTGTTTTTT,CASRKTGTEKLFF
13,NA,TRBV6-6,TRBJ2-3,TRBD2,TGTGCCAGCAGTTACGCTAGCGGTGCCGGGCAGTATTTT,CASSYASGAGQYF
16,NA,TRBV11-2,TRBJ2-1,NA,TGTGCCAGCAGAGCAATCAGGGTGGCACCCTACAATGAGCAGTTCTTC,CASRAIRVAPYNEQFF
15,NA,TRBV5-4,TRBJ2-2,NA,TGTGCCAGCAGCTCTCCGGGACAGAACACCGGGGAGCTGTTTTTT,CASSSPGQNTGELFF
16,NA,TRBV5-1,TRBJ2-1,TRBD1,TGCGCCAGCAGACTGGGACCGGGACAGAGGGACGATGAGCAGTTCTTC,CASRLGPGQRDDEQFF
15,NA,TRBV28,TRBJ2-7,TRBD1,TGTGCCAGCAGCCCCCTTCTACAGGGGATACACGAGCAGTACTTC,CASSPLLQGIHEQYF
15,NA,TRBV6-6,TRBJ1-1,TRBD1,TGTGCCAGCAGTCGCTCGGGACAGGGTAACACTGAAGCTTTCTTT,CASSRSGQGNTEAFF